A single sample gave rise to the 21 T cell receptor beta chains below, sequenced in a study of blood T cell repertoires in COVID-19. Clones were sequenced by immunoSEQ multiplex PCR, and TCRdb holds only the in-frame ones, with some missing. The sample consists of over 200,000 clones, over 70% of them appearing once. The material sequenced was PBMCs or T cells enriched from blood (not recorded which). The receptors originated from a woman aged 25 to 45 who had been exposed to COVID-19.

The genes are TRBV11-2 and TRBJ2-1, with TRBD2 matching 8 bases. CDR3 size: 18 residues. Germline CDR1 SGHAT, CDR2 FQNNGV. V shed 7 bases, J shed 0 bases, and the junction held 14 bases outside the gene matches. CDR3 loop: CASTSGLVTGSSYNEQFF. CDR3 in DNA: TGTGCCAGCACCTCGGGACTAGTTACTGGGAGCTCCTACAATGAGCAGTTCTTC.

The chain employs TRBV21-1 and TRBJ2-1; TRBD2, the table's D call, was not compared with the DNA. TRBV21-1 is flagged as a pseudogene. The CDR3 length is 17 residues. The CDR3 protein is CASSKVSSGRAYNEQFF. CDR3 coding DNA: TGTGCCAGCAGCAAGGTTTCTAGCGGGAGGGCCTACAATGAGCAGTTCTTC.

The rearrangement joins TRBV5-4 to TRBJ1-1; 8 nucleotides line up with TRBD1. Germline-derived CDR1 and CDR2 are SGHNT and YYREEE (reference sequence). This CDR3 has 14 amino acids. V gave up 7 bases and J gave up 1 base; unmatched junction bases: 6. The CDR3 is CASGQGATNTEAFF. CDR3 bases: TGTGCCAGCGGCCAGGGGGCGACGAACACTGAAGCTTTCTTT.

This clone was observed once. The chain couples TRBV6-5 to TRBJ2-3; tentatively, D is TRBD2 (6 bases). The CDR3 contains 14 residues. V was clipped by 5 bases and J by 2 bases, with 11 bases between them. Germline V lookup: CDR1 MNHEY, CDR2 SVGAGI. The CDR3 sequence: CASSPGAFTDTQYF. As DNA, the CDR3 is TGTGCCAGCAGTCCGGGAGCTTTCACAGATACGCAGTATTTT.

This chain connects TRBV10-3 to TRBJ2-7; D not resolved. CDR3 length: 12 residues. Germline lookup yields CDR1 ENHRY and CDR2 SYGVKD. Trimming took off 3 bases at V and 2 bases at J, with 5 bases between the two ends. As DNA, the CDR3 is TGTGCCATCAGTGAAGAGACCTACGAGCAGTACTTC. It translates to CAISEETYEQYF.

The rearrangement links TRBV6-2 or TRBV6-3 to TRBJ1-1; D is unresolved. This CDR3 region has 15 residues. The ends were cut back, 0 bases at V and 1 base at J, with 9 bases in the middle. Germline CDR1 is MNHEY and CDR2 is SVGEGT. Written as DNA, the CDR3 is TGTGCCAGCAGTTACTCAGGAGGAGGGAACACTGAAGCTTTCTTT. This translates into CASSYSGGGNTEAFF.

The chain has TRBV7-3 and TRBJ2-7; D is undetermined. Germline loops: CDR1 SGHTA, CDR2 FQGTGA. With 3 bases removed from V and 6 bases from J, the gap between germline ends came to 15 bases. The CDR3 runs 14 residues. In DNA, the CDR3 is TGTGCCAGCAGCTTGGTCCCCTCCCACGGCGAGCAGTACTTC. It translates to CASSLVPSHGEQYF.

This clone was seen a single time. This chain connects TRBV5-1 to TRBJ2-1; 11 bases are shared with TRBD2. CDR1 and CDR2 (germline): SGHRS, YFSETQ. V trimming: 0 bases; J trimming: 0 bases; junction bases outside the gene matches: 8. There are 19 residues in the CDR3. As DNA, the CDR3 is TGCGCCAGCAGCTTGGGACTAGCGGGACCTATTAGCTCCTACAATGAGCAGTTCTTC. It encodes CASSLGLAGPISSYNEQFF.

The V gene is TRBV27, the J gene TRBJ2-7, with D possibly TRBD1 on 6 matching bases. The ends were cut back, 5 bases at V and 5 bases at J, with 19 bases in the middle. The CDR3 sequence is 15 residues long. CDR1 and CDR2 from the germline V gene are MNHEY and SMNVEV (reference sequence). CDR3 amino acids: CASSANRDTPNEQYF. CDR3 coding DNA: TGTGCCAGCAGTGCCAACCGGGACACCCCTAACGAGCAGTACTTC.

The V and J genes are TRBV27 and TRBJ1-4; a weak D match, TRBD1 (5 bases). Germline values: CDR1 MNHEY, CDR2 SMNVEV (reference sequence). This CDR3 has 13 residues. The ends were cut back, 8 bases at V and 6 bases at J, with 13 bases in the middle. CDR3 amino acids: CASGLDNDEKLFF. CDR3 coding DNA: TGTGCCAGCGGATTGGACAACGATGAAAAACTGTTTTTT. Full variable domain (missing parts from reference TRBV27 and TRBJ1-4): EAQVTQNPRYLITVTGKKLTVTCSQNMNHEYMSWYRQDPGLGLRQIYYSMNVEVTDKGDVPEGYKVSRKEKRNFPLILESPSPNQTSLYFCASGLDNDEKLFFGSGTQLSVL.

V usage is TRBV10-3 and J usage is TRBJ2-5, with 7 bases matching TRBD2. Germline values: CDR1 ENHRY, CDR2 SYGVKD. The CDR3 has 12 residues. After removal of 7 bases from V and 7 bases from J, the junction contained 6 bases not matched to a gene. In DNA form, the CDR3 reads TGTGCCATCAAGACTAGGGAGGGGACCCAGTACTTC. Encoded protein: CAIKTREGTQYF.

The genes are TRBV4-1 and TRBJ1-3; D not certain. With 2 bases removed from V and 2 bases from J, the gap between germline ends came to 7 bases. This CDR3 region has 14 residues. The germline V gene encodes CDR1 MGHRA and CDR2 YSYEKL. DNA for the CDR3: TGCGCCAGCAGCCAAATCCCTCCTGGAAACACCATATATTTT. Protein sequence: CASSQIPPGNTIYF.

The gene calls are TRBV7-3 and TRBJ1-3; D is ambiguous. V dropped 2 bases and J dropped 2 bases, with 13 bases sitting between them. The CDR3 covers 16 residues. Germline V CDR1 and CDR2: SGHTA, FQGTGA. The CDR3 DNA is TGTGCCAGCAGCTTAGCCCCAGTGGGCCCTGGAAACACCATATATTTT. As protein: CASSLAPVGPGNTIYF.

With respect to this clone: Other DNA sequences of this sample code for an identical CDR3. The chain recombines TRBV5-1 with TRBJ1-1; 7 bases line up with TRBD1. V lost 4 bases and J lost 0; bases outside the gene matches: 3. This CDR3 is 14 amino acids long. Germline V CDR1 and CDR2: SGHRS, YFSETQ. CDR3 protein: CASSPTGLNTEAFF. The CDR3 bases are TGCGCCAGCAGCCCGACAGGGTTGAACACTGAAGCTTTCTTT.

The CDR3 DNA is TGTGCCAGCAGCCAAGAAGCCGGGAGACTCTACGAGCAGTACTTC. Residues: CASSQEAGRLYEQYF. V and J are TRBV14 and TRBJ2-7; TRBD2 might be the D (6 bases). The CDR3 has 15 residues. V was cut by 0 bases and J by 3 bases, with 12 bases left in between. Germline V lookup: CDR1 SGHDN, CDR2 FVKESK.

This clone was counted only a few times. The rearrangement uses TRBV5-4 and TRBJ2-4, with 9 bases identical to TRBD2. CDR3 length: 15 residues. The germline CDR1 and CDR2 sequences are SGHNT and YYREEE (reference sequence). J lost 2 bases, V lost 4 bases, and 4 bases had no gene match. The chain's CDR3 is CASSTAGGTKNIQYF. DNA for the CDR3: TGTGCCAGCAGCACCGCGGGGGGGACCAAAAACATTCAGTACTTC.

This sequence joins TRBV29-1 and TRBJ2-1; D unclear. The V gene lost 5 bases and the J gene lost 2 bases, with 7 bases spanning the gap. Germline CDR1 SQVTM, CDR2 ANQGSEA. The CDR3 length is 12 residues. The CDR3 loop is CSVFEPYNEQFF. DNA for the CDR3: TGCAGCGTTTTTGAGCCCTACAATGAGCAGTTCTTC.

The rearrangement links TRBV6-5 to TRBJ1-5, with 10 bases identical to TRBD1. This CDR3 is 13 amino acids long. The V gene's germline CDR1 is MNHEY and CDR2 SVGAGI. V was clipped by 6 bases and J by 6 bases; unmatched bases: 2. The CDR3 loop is CASRTGGSQPQHF. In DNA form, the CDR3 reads TGTGCCAGCAGGACAGGGGGCTCTCAGCCCCAGCATTTT.

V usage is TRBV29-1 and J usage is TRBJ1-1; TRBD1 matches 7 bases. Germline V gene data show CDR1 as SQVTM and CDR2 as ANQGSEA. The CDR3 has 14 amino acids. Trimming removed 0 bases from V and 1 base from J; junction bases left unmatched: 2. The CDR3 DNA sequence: TGCAGCGTTGAAGATTACAGGGGGAACACTGAAGCTTTCTTT. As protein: CSVEDYRGNTEAFF. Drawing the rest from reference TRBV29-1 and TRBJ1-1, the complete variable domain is SAVISQKPSRDICQRGTSLTIQCQVDSQVTMMFWYRQQPGQSLTLIATANQGSEATYESGFVIDKFPISRPNLTFSTLTVSNMSPEDSSIYLCSVEDYRGNTEAFFGQGTRLTVV.

CDR3: CASTGTRLGTGELFF. CDR3 DNA sequence: TGTGCCAGCACCGGGACTAGGTTAGGGACCGGGGAGCTGTTTTTT. This sequence joins TRBV27 and TRBJ2-2, with 8 bases lining up with TRBD2. V lost 7 bases and J lost 5; bases outside the gene matches: 9. This CDR3 has 15 residues. Germline CDR1 is MNHEY and CDR2 is SMNVEV (reference sequence).

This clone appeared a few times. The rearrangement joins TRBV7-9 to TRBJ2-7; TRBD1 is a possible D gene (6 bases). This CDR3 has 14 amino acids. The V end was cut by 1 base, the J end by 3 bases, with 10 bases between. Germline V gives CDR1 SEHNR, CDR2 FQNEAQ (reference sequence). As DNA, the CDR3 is TGTGCCAGCAGCTTAGGGGACAACTACTACGAGCAGTACTTC. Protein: CASSLGDNYYEQYF.